This TCR beta chain came from a study of CD8+ T cells in alopecia areata. There are 13 residues in the CDR3. Germline V gene data show CDR1 as SQVTM and CDR2 as ANQGSEA. The trim removed 2 bases at V and 3 bases at J, leaving 4 bases unmatched. Only a few counts were recorded for this clone. Reverse transcription of extracted RNA yielded cDNA, which provided the sequencing template. The assay was immunoSEQ multiplex PCR, and TCRdb's table has in-frame clones only and misses some. The data show 75,000 to 100,000 clones, with about 40% seen just once and 0.7% to 0.95% held by the top ten. This chain joins TRBV29-1 and TRBJ2-7, with 7 positions matching TRBD1. The sequenced sample was CD4+ T cells sorted from blood. This receptor was identified in a human donor with alopecia areata. CDR3 nucleotide sequence: TGCAGCGTTGAAACACAGGGGTACTACGAGCAGTACTTC. Translation gives CSVETQGYYEQYF.